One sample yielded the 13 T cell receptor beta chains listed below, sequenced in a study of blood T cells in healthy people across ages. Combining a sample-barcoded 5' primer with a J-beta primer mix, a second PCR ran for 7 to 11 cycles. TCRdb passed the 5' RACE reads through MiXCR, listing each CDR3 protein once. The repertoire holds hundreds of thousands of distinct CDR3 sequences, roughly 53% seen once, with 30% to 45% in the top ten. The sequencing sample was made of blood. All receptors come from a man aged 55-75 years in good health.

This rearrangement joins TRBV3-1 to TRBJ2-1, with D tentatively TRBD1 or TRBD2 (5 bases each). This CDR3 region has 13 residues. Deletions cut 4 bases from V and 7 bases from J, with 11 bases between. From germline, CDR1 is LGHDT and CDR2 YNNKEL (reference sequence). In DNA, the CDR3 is TGTGCCAGCAGCCCCGGGGCATTAAATGAGCAGTTCTTC. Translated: CASSPGALNEQFF.

The DNA of the CDR3 is TGTGCCAGCAGCACCAGACAGGGGCTCACAGATACGCAGTATTTT. It translates to CASSTRQGLTDTQYF. The chain combines TRBV3-1 with TRBJ2-3; TRBD1 matches at 8 bases. The junction had 6 bases not matched to a gene; V was cut back by 5 bases and J by 2 bases. The CDR3 has 15 amino acids. Per germline, CDR1 LGHDT and CDR2 YNNKEL (reference sequence).

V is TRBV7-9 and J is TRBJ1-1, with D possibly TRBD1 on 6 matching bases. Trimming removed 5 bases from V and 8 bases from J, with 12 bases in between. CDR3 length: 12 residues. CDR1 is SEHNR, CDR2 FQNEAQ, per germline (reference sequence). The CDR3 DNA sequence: TGTGCCAGCAGCCCTGGGACATTAGAAGCTTTCTTT. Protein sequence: CASSPGTLEAFF.

The CDR3 here is CSARVLGQGQFF. The CDR3, as DNA: TGCAGTGCTAGAGTGTTGGGACAAGGGCAGTTCTTC. The gene calls are TRBV20-1 and TRBJ2-1, with D perhaps TRBD1 (6 bases). V lost 1 base, J lost 12 bases, and 13 bases lay in between. The CDR3 contains 12 residues. The germline V gene encodes CDR1 DFQATT and CDR2 SNEGSKA (reference sequence).

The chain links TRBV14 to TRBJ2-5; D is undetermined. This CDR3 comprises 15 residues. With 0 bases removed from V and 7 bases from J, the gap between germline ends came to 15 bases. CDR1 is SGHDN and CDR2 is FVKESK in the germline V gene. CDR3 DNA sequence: TGTGCCAGCAGCCAAGACGCAGCCCAGTTTGGGACCCAGTACTTC. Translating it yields CASSQDAAQFGTQYF.

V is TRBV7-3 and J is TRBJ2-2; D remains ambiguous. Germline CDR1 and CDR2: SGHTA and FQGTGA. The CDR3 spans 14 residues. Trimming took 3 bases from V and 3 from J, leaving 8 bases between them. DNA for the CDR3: TGTGCCAGCAGCTTTGCAGCTGACACCGGGGAGCTGTTTTTT. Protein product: CASSFAADTGELFF.

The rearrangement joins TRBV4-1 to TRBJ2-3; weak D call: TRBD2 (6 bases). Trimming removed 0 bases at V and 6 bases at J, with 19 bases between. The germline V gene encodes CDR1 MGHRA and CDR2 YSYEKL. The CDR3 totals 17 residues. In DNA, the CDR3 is TGCGCCAGCAGCCAAGATCGCCTAGCGCATGGCGCCGATACGCAGTATTTT. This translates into CASSQDRLAHGADTQYF.

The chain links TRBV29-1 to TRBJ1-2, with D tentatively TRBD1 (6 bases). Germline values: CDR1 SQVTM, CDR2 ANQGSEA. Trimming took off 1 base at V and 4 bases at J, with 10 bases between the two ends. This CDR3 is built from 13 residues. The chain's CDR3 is CSVEAGGGYGYTF. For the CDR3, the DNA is TGCAGCGTTGAAGCGGGGGGCGGCTATGGCTACACCTTC.

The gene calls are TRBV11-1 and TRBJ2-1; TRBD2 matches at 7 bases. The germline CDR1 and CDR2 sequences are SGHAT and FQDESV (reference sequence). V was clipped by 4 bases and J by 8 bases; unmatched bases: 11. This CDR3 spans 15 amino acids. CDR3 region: CASSSTGGPWDEQFF. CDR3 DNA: TGTGCCAGCAGCTCTACGGGGGGTCCTTGGGATGAGCAGTTCTTC. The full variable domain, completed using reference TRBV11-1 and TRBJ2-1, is EAEVAQSPRYKITEKSQAVAFWCDPISGHATLYWYRQILGQGPELLVQFQDESVVDDSQLPKDRFSAERLKGVDSTLKIQPAELGDSAMYLCASSSTGGPWDEQFFGPGTRLTVL.

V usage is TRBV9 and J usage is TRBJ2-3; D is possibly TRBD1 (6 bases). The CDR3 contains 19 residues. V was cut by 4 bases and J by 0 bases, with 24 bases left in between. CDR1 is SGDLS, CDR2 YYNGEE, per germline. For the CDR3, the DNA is TGTGCCAGCAGCCCCCGAGGGACACGGACTCCAATAAGCACAGATACGCAGTATTTT. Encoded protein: CASSPRGTRTPISTDTQYF.

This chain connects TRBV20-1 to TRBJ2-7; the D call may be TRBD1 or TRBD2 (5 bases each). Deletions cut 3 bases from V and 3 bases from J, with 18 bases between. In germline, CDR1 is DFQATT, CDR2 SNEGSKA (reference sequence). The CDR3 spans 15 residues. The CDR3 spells CSASLPSGGNYEQYF. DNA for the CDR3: TGCAGTGCTAGCCTTCCTAGTGGGGGAAACTACGAGCAGTACTTC.

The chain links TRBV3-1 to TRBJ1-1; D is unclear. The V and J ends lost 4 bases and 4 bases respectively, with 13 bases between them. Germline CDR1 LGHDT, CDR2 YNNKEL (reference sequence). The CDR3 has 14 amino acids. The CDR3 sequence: CASSPGPVITEAFF. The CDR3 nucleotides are TGTGCCAGCAGCCCAGGCCCTGTGATCACTGAAGCTTTCTTT.

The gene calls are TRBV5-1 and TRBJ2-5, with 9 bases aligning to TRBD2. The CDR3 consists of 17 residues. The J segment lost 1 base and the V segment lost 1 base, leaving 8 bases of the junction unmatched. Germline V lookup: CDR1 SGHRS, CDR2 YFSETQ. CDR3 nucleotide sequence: TGCGCCAGCAGCTTGACAGGGGCTAGCGGGGCCCAAGAGACCCAGTACTTC. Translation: CASSLTGASGAQETQYF.